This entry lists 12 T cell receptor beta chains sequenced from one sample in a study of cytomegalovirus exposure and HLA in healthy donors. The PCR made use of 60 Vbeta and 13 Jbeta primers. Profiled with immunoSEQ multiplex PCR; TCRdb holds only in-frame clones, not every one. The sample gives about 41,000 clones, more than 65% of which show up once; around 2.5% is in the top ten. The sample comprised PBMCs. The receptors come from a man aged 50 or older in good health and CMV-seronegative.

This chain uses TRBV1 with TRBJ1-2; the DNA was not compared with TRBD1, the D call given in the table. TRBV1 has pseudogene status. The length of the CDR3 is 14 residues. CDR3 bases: TGCACCAGCAGCCTTAAACAGGGAGTTTATGGCTACACCTTC. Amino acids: CTSSLKQGVYGYTF.

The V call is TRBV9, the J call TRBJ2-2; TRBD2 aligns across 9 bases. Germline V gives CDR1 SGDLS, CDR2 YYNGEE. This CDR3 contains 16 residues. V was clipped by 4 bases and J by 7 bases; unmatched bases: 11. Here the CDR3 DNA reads TGTGCCAGCAGCACAAGGACTAGCGTTAGTAGCGGGGAGCTGTTTTTT. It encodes CASSTRTSVSSGELFF. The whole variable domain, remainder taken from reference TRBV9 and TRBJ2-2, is DSGVTQTPKHLITATGQRVTLRCSPRSGDLSVYWYQQSLDQGLQFLIQYYNGEERAKGNILERFSAQQFPDLHSELNLSSLELGDSALYFCASSTRTSVSSGELFFGEGSRLTVL.

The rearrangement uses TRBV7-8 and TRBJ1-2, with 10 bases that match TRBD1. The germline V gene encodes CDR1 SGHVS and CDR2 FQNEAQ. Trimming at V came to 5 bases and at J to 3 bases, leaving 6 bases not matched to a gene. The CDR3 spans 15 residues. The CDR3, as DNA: TGTGCCAGCAGCCCATGGACAGGGGGGCACTATGGCTACACCTTC. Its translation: CASSPWTGGHYGYTF.

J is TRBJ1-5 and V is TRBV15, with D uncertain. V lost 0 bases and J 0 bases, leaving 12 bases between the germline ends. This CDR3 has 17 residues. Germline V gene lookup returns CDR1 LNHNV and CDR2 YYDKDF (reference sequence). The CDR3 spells CATSRDVEVYSNQPQHF. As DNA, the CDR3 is TGTGCCACCAGCAGAGATGTGGAGGTTTATAGCAATCAGCCCCAGCATTTT.

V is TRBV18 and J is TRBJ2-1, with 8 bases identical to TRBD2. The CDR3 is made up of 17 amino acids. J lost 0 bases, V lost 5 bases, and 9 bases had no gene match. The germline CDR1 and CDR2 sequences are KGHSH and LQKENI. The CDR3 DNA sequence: TGTGCCAGCTCATCAAGGGCTAGCGGGTCCTCCTACAATGAGCAGTTCTTC. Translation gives CASSSRASGSSYNEQFF.

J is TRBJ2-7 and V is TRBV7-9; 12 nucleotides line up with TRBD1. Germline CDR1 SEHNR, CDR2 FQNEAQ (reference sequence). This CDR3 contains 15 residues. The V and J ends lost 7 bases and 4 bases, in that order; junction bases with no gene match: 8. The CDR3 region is CASTDGTGGWYEQYF. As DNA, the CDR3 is TGTGCCAGCACCGACGGGACAGGGGGCTGGTACGAGCAGTACTTC.

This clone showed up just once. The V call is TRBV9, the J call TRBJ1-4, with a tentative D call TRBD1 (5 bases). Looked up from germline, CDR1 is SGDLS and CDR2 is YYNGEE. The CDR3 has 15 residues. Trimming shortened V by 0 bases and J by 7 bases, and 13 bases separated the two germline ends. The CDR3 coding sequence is TGTGCCAGCAGCGTAGGGGCAGGGTTACGTGAAAAACTGTTTTTT. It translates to CASSVGAGLREKLFF.

CDR3 nucleotide sequence: TGTGCCAGCAGCCGAGACAGGGACTCACCCCTCCACTTT. This sequence encodes CASSRDRDSPLHF. The rearrangement links TRBV7-8 to TRBJ1-6, with 7 bases that match TRBD1. J gave up 10 bases and V 5 bases, and 5 bases lay outside the gene matches. In germline, CDR1 is SGHVS, CDR2 FQNEAQ. This CDR3 spans 13 amino acids.

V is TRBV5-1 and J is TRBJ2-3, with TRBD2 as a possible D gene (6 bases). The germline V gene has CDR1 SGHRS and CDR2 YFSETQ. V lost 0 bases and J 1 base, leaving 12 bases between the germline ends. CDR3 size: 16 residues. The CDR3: CASSLAGGLGTDTQYF. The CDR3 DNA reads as TGCGCCAGCAGCTTGGCCGGGGGACTCGGCACAGATACGCAGTATTTT.

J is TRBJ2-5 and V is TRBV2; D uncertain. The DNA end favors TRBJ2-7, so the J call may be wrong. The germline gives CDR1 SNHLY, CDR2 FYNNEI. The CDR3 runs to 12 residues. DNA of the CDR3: TGTGCCAGCAGCTGTGACACCTACGAGCAGTACTTC. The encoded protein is CASSCDTYEQYF.

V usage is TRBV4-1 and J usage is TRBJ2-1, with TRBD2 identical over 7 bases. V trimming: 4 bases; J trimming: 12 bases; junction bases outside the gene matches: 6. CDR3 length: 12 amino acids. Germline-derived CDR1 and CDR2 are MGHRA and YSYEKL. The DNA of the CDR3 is TGCGCCAGCAGCCGGGAGGGATTCCGGCAGTTCTTC. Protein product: CASSREGFRQFF.

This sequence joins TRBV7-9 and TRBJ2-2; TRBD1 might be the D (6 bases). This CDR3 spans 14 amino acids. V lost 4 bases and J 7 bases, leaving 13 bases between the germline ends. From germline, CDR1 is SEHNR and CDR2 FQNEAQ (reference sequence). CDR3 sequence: CASSSQGLVGELFF. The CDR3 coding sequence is TGTGCCAGCAGCTCCCAGGGGTTGGTCGGGGAGCTGTTTTTT.